This T cell receptor (beta chain) was sequenced in a study of OX40 agonist ivuxolimab in advanced cancers. Study at large: Age averaged around 60 years (range roughly 20 to 90), and just over 80% were male. Of the patients, three showed partial responses, one with hepatocellular carcinoma and two with cutaneous melanoma.

Patients had blood sampled at baseline and again on cycle 4 day 1 and cycle 7 day 1. This CDR3 region has 11 residues. Germline V gene sequence: CDR1 DFQATT, CDR2 SNEGSKA (reference sequence). V lost 8 bases and J 6 bases, leaving 12 bases between the germline ends. The method was immunoSEQ multiplex PCR; TCRdb's version includes in-frame clones alone and lacks a portion of them. The table records 100,000 to 150,000 clones, roughly 92% of them present only once. The clonotype was recovered from an adult with an advanced solid tumor such as melanoma, head and neck, liver or kidney cancer. This sample comprised CD4+ or CD8+ T cells sorted from blood, obtained in a trial of the OX40 agonist ivuxolimab. The chain combines TRBV20-1 with TRBJ2-3; D unclear. The CDR3 bases are TGCAGTCCCGCACGGGCGGATACGCAGTATTTT. Translating it yields CSPARADTQYF.